The 30 T cell receptor beta chains presented below share a single source sample, sequenced in a study of cytomegalovirus exposure and HLA in healthy donors. PCR was performed using 60 Vbeta and 13 Jbeta primers. Assay used: immunoSEQ multiplex PCR; TCRdb lists only in-frame clones, some missing. This sample yields 75,000 to 100,000 clones, of which around 77% are seen a single time; over 0.5% belongs to the top ten. The sample comprised PBMCs. These TCRs come from a young man in good health and CMV-seronegative.

The chain has TRBV7-6 and TRBJ1-1, with TRBD1 matching over 7 bases. V was pared by 5 bases and J by 1 base, with 7 bases of the junction left unmatched. Germline V CDR1 and CDR2: SGHVS, FNYEAQ. This CDR3 comprises 15 residues. The CDR3, as DNA: TGTGCCAGCAGCCGCCCCGGACAGGAGAACACTGAAGCTTTCTTT. Translated: CASSRPGQENTEAFF.

J is TRBJ1-3 and V is TRBV6-6; no firm D call. Germline CDR1 MNHNY, CDR2 SVGAGI (reference sequence). This CDR3 spans 14 amino acids. V lost 8 bases to trimming and J lost 0 bases, with 11 bases between them. CDR3 bases: TGTGCCAGCGTCGGGTCTCACTCTGGAAACACCATATATTTT. Encoded protein: CASVGSHSGNTIYF.

This chain connects TRBV5-4 to TRBJ2-1; 8 positions agree with TRBD2. The CDR3 runs 15 residues. Germline V lookup: CDR1 SGHNT, CDR2 YYREEE (reference sequence). V trimming: 2 bases; J trimming: 4 bases; junction bases outside the gene matches: 5. CDR3 DNA: TGTGCCAGCAGCTTCTCACTAGCGGATTACAATGAGCAGTTCTTC. This gives the protein CASSFSLADYNEQFF.

The chain employs TRBV4-3 and TRBJ2-7, with D possibly being TRBD1 (6 bases). V dropped 0 bases and J dropped 0 bases, with 9 bases sitting between them. Germline lookup yields CDR1 LGHNA and CDR2 YSLEER. The CDR3 is made up of 15 amino acids. The CDR3 spells CASSQDQGTSYEQYF. The DNA for the CDR3 is TGCGCCAGCAGCCAAGATCAGGGGACCTCCTACGAGCAGTACTTC.

This rearrangement joins TRBV28 to TRBJ2-5; weak D call: TRBD1 (6 bases). Germline values: CDR1 MDHEN, CDR2 SYDVKM. With 1 base removed from V and 1 base from J, the gap between germline ends came to 7 bases. The CDR3 is made up of 14 amino acids. The CDR3 loop is CASSLLDSQETQYF. Here the CDR3 DNA reads TGTGCCAGCAGTTTATTGGACAGCCAAGAGACCCAGTACTTC. The whole variable domain, remainder taken from reference TRBV28 and TRBJ2-5, is DVKVTQSSRYLVKRTGEKVFLECVQDMDHENMFWYRQDPGLGLRLIYFSYDVKMKEKGDIPEGYSVSREKKERFSLILESASTNQTSMYLCASSLLDSQETQYFGPGTRLLVL.

The gene calls are TRBV7-9 and TRBJ2-1; TRBD1 is a possible D gene (6 bases). The CDR3 runs to 15 residues. V was clipped by 5 bases and J by 0 bases, with 11 bases between them. Germline V lookup: CDR1 SEHNR, CDR2 FQNEAQ (reference sequence). The CDR3: CASSATGSSYNEQFF. Here the CDR3 DNA reads TGTGCCAGCAGCGCGACAGGTAGCTCCTACAATGAGCAGTTCTTC.

This rearrangement joins TRBV2 to TRBJ1-1, with TRBD1 matching 8 bases. Trimming at V came to 6 bases and at J to 0 bases, leaving 3 bases not matched to a gene. This CDR3 region has 14 residues. From germline, CDR1 is SNHLY and CDR2 FYNNEI. CDR3 region: CASSVQGVNTEAFF. The CDR3 region has the DNA TGTGCCAGCAGCGTACAGGGGGTGAACACTGAAGCTTTCTTT.

This chain links TRBV5-5 with TRBJ2-3; the match to TRBD1 covers 8 bases. The J segment lost 4 bases and the V segment lost 4 bases, leaving 11 bases of the junction unmatched. The CDR3 spans 16 residues. From germline, CDR1 is SGHKS and CDR2 YYEKEE (reference sequence). CDR3 sequence (DNA): TGTGCCAGCAGCGGCTATGCAGGGGGCTCAGCAGATACGCAGTATTTT. It yields the protein CASSGYAGGSADTQYF.

This clone was seen just once. V is TRBV4-3 and J is TRBJ1-1, with TRBD1 identical over 11 bases. The germline V gene encodes CDR1 LGHNA and CDR2 YSLEER. This CDR3 region has 17 residues. With 0 bases clipped from V and 11 bases from J, the junction kept 14 bases outside the gene matches. Here the CDR3 reads CASSQEEGTGGGTGAFF. CDR3 nucleotide sequence: TGCGCCAGCAGCCAAGAGGAAGGGACAGGGGGTGGGACGGGGGCTTTCTTT.

This clone was observed many times. This chain joins TRBV12-5 and TRBJ1-5; 11 nucleotides align to TRBD1. The CDR3 sequence is 13 residues long. V was pared by 4 bases and J by 7 bases, with 0 bases of the junction left unmatched. Germline V gene lookup returns CDR1 LGHNT and CDR2 FRNRAP. CDR3 region: CASGWDRGQPQHF. The CDR3 nucleotides are TGTGCTAGTGGTTGGGACAGGGGGCAGCCCCAGCATTTT.

The gene calls are TRBV5-4 and TRBJ2-2, with D possibly matching TRBD1 (5 bases). CDR1 and CDR2 (germline): SGHNT, YYREEE (reference sequence). The CDR3 is made up of 16 amino acids. Trimming pared 0 bases from V and 2 bases from J, leaving 11 bases between. As DNA, the CDR3 is TGTGCCAGCAGCTTGGACTCAGGGTATAACACCGGGGAGCTGTTTTTT. It yields the protein CASSLDSGYNTGELFF.

This chain joins TRBV4-3 and TRBJ1-2; TRBD1 agrees at 9 bases. Trimming cost V 5 bases and J 5 bases; bases outside gene matches: 9. The CDR3 sequence is 15 residues long. From germline, CDR1 is LGHNA and CDR2 YSLEER. The CDR3 loop reads CASSTSTGGEYGYTF. The CDR3 coding sequence is TGCGCCAGCAGCACCTCGACAGGGGGGGAATATGGCTACACCTTC.

DNA for the CDR3: TGTGCCAGCTCGGGACAGGGGGCTTCTGGGGCCAACGTCCTGACTTTC. Its protein is CASSGQGASGANVLTF. This chain connects TRBV18 to TRBJ2-6, with 12 nucleotides matching TRBD1. The germline CDR1 and CDR2 sequences are KGHSH and LQKENI. J gave up 1 base and V 6 bases, and 1 base lay outside the gene matches. The CDR3 has 16 residues.

This clone has just a few counts. The rearrangement links TRBV5-6 to TRBJ2-7, with 8 bases lining up with TRBD1. Germline-derived CDR1 and CDR2 are SGHDT and YYEEEE. This CDR3 has 15 residues. V shed 4 bases and J 7 bases; nucleotides not matched to a gene: 13. CDR3: CASSGEQGALWEQYF. CDR3 sequence (DNA): TGTGCCAGCAGCGGGGAGCAGGGGGCGCTTTGGGAGCAGTACTTC.

The chain joins TRBV15 to TRBJ1-1; TRBD1 matches at 7 bases. Trimming removed 2 bases from V and 10 bases from J; junction bases left unmatched: 4. The CDR3 has 12 residues. Looked up from germline, CDR1 is LNHNV and CDR2 is YYDKDF (reference sequence). CDR3 residues: CATSRRQGRAFF. CDR3 coding DNA: TGTGCCACCAGCAGAAGACAGGGACGAGCTTTCTTT.

This chain connects TRBV5-4 to TRBJ2-7; D remains unclear. Between the trimmed V and J ends, which lost 1 base and 2 bases, there was a span of 10 bases. Germline CDR1 and CDR2: SGHNT and YYREEE (reference sequence). This CDR3 contains 14 residues. The CDR3 sequence is CASSLYLTTYEQYF. For the CDR3, the DNA is TGTGCCAGCAGCTTGTACCTAACCACCTACGAGCAGTACTTC.

The chain recombines TRBV2 with TRBJ2-3; unclear D gene. Trimming removed 3 bases at V and 8 bases at J, with 18 bases between. Germline lookup yields CDR1 SNHLY and CDR2 FYNNEI. This CDR3 comprises 15 residues. In nucleotides, the CDR3 is TGTGCCAGCAGTGATTCCCTACCGCACGTTAGTACGCAGTATTTT. Encoded protein: CASSDSLPHVSTQYF.

This clone was observed once. J is TRBJ1-1 and V is TRBV7-3; D gene uncertain. V was pared by 2 bases and J by 5 bases, with 15 bases between. CDR1 is SGHTA and CDR2 is FQGTGA in the germline V gene. This CDR3 has 15 amino acids. The CDR3, as DNA: TGTGCCAGCAGCTTAGGACCGAGGGAAGAGACTGAAGCTTTCTTT. Translating it yields CASSLGPREETEAFF.

This chain joins TRBV9 and TRBJ2-3, with 9 bases that match TRBD2. CDR3 length equals 16 residues. Unmatched junction bases numbered 7, after V lost 3 bases and J lost 2 bases. Germline assignment: CDR1 SGDLS and CDR2 YYNGEE. CDR3 nucleotides: TGTGCCAGCAGCGGAAGCGGGGGGTATAACACAGATACGCAGTATTTT. Its protein is CASSGSGGYNTDTQYF.

The chain carries TRBV7-2 and TRBJ2-1, with D unclear. The CDR3 sequence is 11 residues long. Trimming cost V 2 bases and J 7 bases, with 3 bases left between them. Germline assignment: CDR1 SGHTA and CDR2 FQGNSA. In nucleotides, the CDR3 is TGTGCCAGCAGCTTACTGAATGAGCAGTTCTTC. This gives the protein CASSLLNEQFF.

The V call is TRBV2, the J call TRBJ2-3, with D tentatively TRBD2 (5 bases). Trimming removed 6 bases from V and 3 bases from J, with 13 bases in between. The CDR3 consists of 14 residues. Germline V gene sequence: CDR1 SNHLY, CDR2 FYNNEI. CDR3 coding DNA: TGTGCCAGCAGCCCCGGGGTTAGGACAGATACGCAGTATTTT. It yields the protein CASSPGVRTDTQYF.

J is TRBJ2-2 and V is TRBV7-9, with D perhaps TRBD2 (5 bases). V was pared by 5 bases and J by 0 bases, with 16 bases between. The CDR3 covers 17 residues. The germline gives CDR1 SEHNR, CDR2 FQNEAQ (reference sequence). CDR3 in amino acids: CASSPRWGETNTGELFF. The CDR3 nucleotides are TGTGCCAGCAGCCCCCGTTGGGGAGAAACGAACACCGGGGAGCTGTTTTTT.

J is TRBJ2-3 and V is TRBV2; 10 nucleotides line up with TRBD2. This CDR3 is 16 amino acids long. Germline CDR1 reads SNHLY; CDR2 reads FYNNEI. V shed 5 bases and J 4 bases; nucleotides not matched to a gene: 9. CDR3 amino acids: CASSRPGTSVSDTQYF. The CDR3 DNA sequence: TGTGCCAGCAGTAGACCCGGGACTAGCGTTTCAGATACGCAGTATTTT.

This clone has only a few counts. This chain connects TRBV4-1 to TRBJ1-2; possibly TRBD1 for D (6 bases). V was cut by 0 bases and J by 8 bases, with 19 bases left in between. The V gene's germline CDR1 is MGHRA and CDR2 YSYEKL. The CDR3 is 16 residues long. DNA for the CDR3: TGCGCCAGCAGCCAAGATTTGGGCAGGGGCGCACCCGGCTACACCTTC. Translated, it gives CASSQDLGRGAPGYTF.

This clone was seen just once. The V and J genes are TRBV15 and TRBJ2-7; no clear D gene. Looked up from germline, CDR1 is LNHNV and CDR2 is YYDKDF (reference sequence). Deletions cut 2 bases from V and 13 bases from J, with 6 bases between. The CDR3 contains 9 residues. The CDR3 reads CATSRLPYV. In DNA form, the CDR3 reads TGTGCCACCAGCAGACTCCCCTACGTC.

This clone was observed a few times. The V and J genes are TRBV5-1 and TRBJ1-2; 7 bases line up with TRBD1. Germline V gene lookup returns CDR1 SGHRS and CDR2 YFSETQ. V was clipped by 2 bases and J by 7 bases; unmatched bases: 5. This CDR3 has 13 residues. The CDR3 region is CASSLPRGFGYTF. The CDR3 DNA sequence: TGCGCCAGCAGCTTACCCAGGGGGTTTGGCTACACCTTC.

This chain connects TRBV29-1 to TRBJ1-2, with 10 bases identical to TRBD1. Germline-derived CDR1 and CDR2 are SQVTM and ANQGSEA. V was clipped by 5 bases and J by 5 bases; unmatched bases: 8. The CDR3 runs to 14 residues. CDR3 in DNA: TGCAGCGTTCTTAATTTGGACAGGGGGTATGGCTACACCTTC. Translation gives CSVLNLDRGYGYTF.

The V and J genes are TRBV5-4 and TRBJ2-1; 9 bases line up with TRBD2. V trimming: 4 bases; J trimming: 3 bases; junction bases outside the gene matches: 8. The CDR3 extends over 16 amino acids. In germline, CDR1 is SGHNT, CDR2 YYREEE (reference sequence). Here the CDR3 DNA reads TGTGCCAGCAGCCCCAAGCGGGGGGCCAACTACAATGAGCAGTTCTTC. Its translation: CASSPKRGANYNEQFF.

The CDR3 region is CASSVAPSSGDTGNWGYGYTF. In nucleotides, the CDR3 is TGTGCCAGCAGCGTAGCCCCCTCGTCGGGGGATACGGGGAACTGGGGCTATGGCTACACCTTC. This chain uses TRBV9 with TRBJ1-2; D perhaps matches TRBD1 (5 bases). The CDR3 is 21 residues long. The V end lost 0 bases, the J end lost 4 bases, and 31 bases lay between the germline ends. Looked up from germline, CDR1 is SGDLS and CDR2 is YYNGEE. The whole variable domain, filled in from reference TRBV9 and TRBJ1-2, reads DSGVTQTPKHLITATGQRVTLRCSPRSGDLSVYWYQQSLDQGLQFLIQYYNGEERAKGNILERFSAQQFPDLHSELNLSSLELGDSALYFCASSVAPSSGDTGNWGYGYTFGSGTRLTVV.

The chain joins TRBV11-2 to TRBJ2-7, with D perhaps TRBD1 (6 bases). V lost 5 bases, J lost 3 bases, and 14 bases lay in between. The CDR3 sequence is 14 residues long. CDR1 SGHAT and CDR2 FQNNGV come from the germline V gene. The CDR3 nucleotides read TGTGCCAGCAGCCCACCGGACAGATACTACGAGCAGTACGTC. Its protein is CASSPPDRYYEQYV.